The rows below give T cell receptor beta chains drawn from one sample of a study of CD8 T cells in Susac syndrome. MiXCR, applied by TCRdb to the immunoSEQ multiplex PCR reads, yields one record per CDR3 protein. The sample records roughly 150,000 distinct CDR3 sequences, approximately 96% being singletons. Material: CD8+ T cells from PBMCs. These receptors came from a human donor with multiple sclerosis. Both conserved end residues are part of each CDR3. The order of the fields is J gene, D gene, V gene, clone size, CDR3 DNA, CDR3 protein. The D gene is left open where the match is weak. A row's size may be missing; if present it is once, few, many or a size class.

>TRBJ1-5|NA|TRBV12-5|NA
TGTGCTAGTGGTTTCGGCAGGGATAGCAATCAGCCCCAGCATTTT
CASGFGRDSNQPQHF
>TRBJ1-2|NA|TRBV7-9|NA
TGTGCCAGCAGCTTCCGATGGGTATATGGCTACACCTTC
CASSFRWVYGYTF
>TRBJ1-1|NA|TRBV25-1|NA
TGTGCCAGCAGGTCTTCGAACACTGAAGCTTTCTTT
CASRSSNTEAFF
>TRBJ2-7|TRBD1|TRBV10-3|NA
TGTGCCATCAGTGAAGGACAGGGGGCCACCTACGAGCAGTACTTC
CAISEGQGATYEQYF
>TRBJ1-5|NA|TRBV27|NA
TGTGCCAGCAGTTTATCCCAGACGGGGCCCCAGCATTTT
CASSLSQTGPQHF
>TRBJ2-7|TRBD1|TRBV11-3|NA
TGTGCCAGCAGCTTAGATCGGGACAGGGTGAACTACGAGCAGTACTTC
CASSLDRDRVNYEQYF
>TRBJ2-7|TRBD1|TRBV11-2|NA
TGTGCCAGCAGCTTAAGAACAGGGGGCTACGAGCAGTACTTC
CASSLRTGGYEQYF
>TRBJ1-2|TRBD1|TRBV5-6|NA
TGTGCCAGCAGCTTGACTCAGGGGGACTATGGCTACACCTTC
CASSLTQGDYGYTF
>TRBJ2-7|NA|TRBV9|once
TGTGCCAGCAGCGCCGGGAGCGAGCAGTACTTC
CASSAGSEQYF
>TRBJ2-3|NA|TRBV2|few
TGTGCCAGCCGGGGTGATACGCAGTATTTT
CASRGDTQYF
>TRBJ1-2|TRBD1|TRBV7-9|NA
TGTGCCAGCAGCGGGCCCGGACAGGGGGTCTATGGCTACACCTTC
CASSGPGQGVYGYTF
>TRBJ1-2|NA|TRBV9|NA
TGTGCCAGCAGCGTAAACTCGGGGCGCGACTATGGCTACACCTTC
CASSVNSGRDYGYTF
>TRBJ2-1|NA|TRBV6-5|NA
TGTGCCAGCAGTCCCGGGACATCGGTAGGGCAGTTCTTC
CASSPGTSVGQFF
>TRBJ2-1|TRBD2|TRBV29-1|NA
TGCAGCGTTGGGAGTGCGGGAGATTACAATGAGCAGTTCTTC
CSVGSAGDYNEQFF
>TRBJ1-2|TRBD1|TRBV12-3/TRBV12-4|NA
TGTGCCAGCAGCTACTCCCTCAGGGGGCATGATGGCTACACCTTC
CASSYSLRGHDGYTF